The 20 T cell receptor beta chains listed next were all sequenced from one sample in a study of blood T cell repertoires in COVID-19. Clones were sequenced by immunoSEQ multiplex PCR, and TCRdb holds only the in-frame ones, with some missing. The profile shows 150,000 to 170,000 clones, roughly nine tenths of them singletons. The material sequenced was peripheral blood. Receptor source: a man aged 50 to 59 with acute or convalescent COVID-19.

With respect to this clone: The sample has other DNA sequences that encode this CDR3 too. V is TRBV6-2 or TRBV6-3 and J is TRBJ1-2; D remains ambiguous. The germline V and J ends were trimmed by 5 bases and 2 bases, with 12 bases remaining between them. Per germline, CDR1 MNHEY and CDR2 SVGEGT. The CDR3 is 14 residues long. CDR3 in amino acids: CASSRSSGNYGYTF. The CDR3 nucleotides are TGTGCCAGCAGTCGATCCTCGGGGAACTATGGCTACACCTTC.

This chain connects TRBV25-1 to TRBJ2-4; D might be TRBD1 (5 bases). The ends were cut back, 5 bases at V and 0 bases at J, with 11 bases in the middle. The CDR3 covers 15 residues. Germline loops: CDR1 MGHDK, CDR2 SYGVNS. The CDR3: CASSKNTGAKNIQYF. The CDR3 nucleotides are TGTGCCAGCAGTAAGAATACAGGAGCCAAAAACATTCAGTACTTC. The full variable domain, rest sourced from reference TRBV25-1 and TRBJ2-4, is EADIYQTPRYLVIGTGKKITLECSQTMGHDKMYWYQQDPGMELHLIHYSYGVNSTEKGDLSSESTVSRIRTEHFPLTLESARPSHTSQYLCASSKNTGAKNIQYFGAGTRLSVL.

V usage is TRBV28 and J usage is TRBJ2-7; D gene ambiguous. The V end was cut by 9 bases, the J end by 7 bases, with 22 bases between. Germline V gene lookup returns CDR1 MDHEN and CDR2 SYDVKM. The CDR3 is 14 amino acids. In nucleotides, the CDR3 is TGTGCCAGTAAACTCACGGCGGCATTTAGGGAGCAGTACTTC. Translating gives CASKLTAAFREQYF.

This clone was detected a few times. The V and J genes are TRBV19 and TRBJ1-6; 9 nucleotides match TRBD1. The CDR3 sequence is 14 residues long. V shed 5 bases and J 9 bases; nucleotides not matched to a gene: 5. Germline assignment: CDR1 LNHDA and CDR2 SQIVND (reference sequence). Here the CDR3 DNA reads TGTGCCAGTAGTCGCGGACAGGGGATTTCACCCCTCCACTTT. The encoded protein is CASSRGQGISPLHF.

The J gene is TRBJ2-5, the V gene TRBV18; the match to TRBD1 covers 9 bases. The CDR3 has 13 residues. The V gene's germline CDR1 is KGHSH and CDR2 LQKENI. Unmatched junction bases numbered 2, after V lost 8 bases and J lost 1 base. CDR3 sequence: CASGQGSQETQYF. The DNA for the CDR3 is TGTGCCAGCGGACAGGGGAGCCAAGAGACCCAGTACTTC.

V and J are TRBV6-1 and TRBJ2-7; 8 nucleotides match TRBD2. CDR1 and CDR2 (germline): MNHNS, SASEGT. CDR3 length: 15 amino acids. The V gene end was trimmed by 3 bases and the J gene end by 3 bases; junction bases not matched to a gene: 7. The CDR3 is CASSDILAAFYEQYF. CDR3 nucleotide sequence: TGTGCCAGCAGTGACATACTAGCGGCATTCTACGAGCAGTACTTC.

This chain's CDR3 is CARSLVRADSYEQYV. CDR3 coding DNA: TGTGCCAGAAGCTTGGTCAGGGCTGACTCCTACGAGCAGTACGTC. The chain has TRBV5-3 and TRBJ2-7; a possible D gene is TRBD1 (5 bases). TRBV5-3 is identified as an open reading frame with a role that is uncertain. The germline V and J ends were trimmed by 0 bases and 0 bases, with 10 bases remaining between them. The CDR3 consists of 15 residues.

CDR3 bases: TGTGCCAGCCGGAGGGGATACGAGCAGTACTTC. It yields the protein CASRRGYEQYF. The rearrangement joins TRBV19 to TRBJ2-7, with TRBD2 as a possible D gene (6 bases). Germline V gene sequence: CDR1 LNHDA, CDR2 SQIVND (reference sequence). This CDR3 comprises 11 residues. Trimming shortened V by 9 bases and J by 4 bases, and 10 bases separated the two germline ends.

This chain links TRBV30 with TRBJ2-2, with TRBD2 matching 13 bases. CDR1 and CDR2 (germline): GTSNPN, SVGIG (reference sequence). V lost 3 bases to trimming and J lost 4 bases; unmatched junction nucleotides: 5. This CDR3 is 16 amino acids long. CDR3 in amino acids: CAWRTSGRATTGELFF. CDR3 coding DNA: TGTGCCTGGAGAACTAGCGGGAGGGCCACCACCGGGGAGCTGTTTTTT.

The rearrangement joins TRBV21-1 to TRBJ1-2; the table's D gene call, TRBD1, was not cross checked with the DNA. TRBV21-1 is an annotated pseudogene. The CDR3 contains 14 residues. The CDR3 region has the DNA TGTGCCAGCAGCGAGGGACATATTAACTATGGCTACACCTTC. As protein: CASSEGHINYGYTF.

This clone was observed a handful of times. The V and J genes are TRBV24-1 and TRBJ2-2; 8 bases align to TRBD1. CDR3 size: 16 residues. Germline CDR1 and CDR2: KGHDR and SFDVKD. V shed 5 bases and J 2 bases; nucleotides not matched to a gene: 6. CDR3 amino acids: CATSVSGTGNTGELFF. The CDR3 nucleotides are TGTGCCACCAGTGTATCCGGGACAGGAAACACCGGGGAGCTGTTTTTT.

The CDR3 region has the DNA TGCGCCAGCAGCTTGAGACTAGCGACGGGCAATGAGCAGTTCTTC. It is translated as CASSLRLATGNEQFF. V is TRBV5-1 and J is TRBJ2-1, with TRBD2 matching 8 bases. The V gene's germline CDR1 is SGHRS and CDR2 YFSETQ. The CDR3 is 15 amino acids. V lost 1 base to trimming and J lost 6 bases; unmatched junction nucleotides: 6.

CDR3 sequence (DNA): TGTGCCAGCAGCCAAGAAGGTGAGGGAAATAGCTCCTACGAGCAGTACGTC. It yields the protein CASSQEGEGNSSYEQYV. The chain recombines TRBV3-1 (or the pseudogene TRBV3-2) with TRBJ2-7; perhaps TRBD2 as D (5 bases). The CDR3 spans 17 residues. V lost 0 bases, J lost 0 bases, and 15 bases lay in between. Germline V gene lookup returns CDR1 LGHDT and CDR2 YNNKEL (reference sequence).

The chain combines TRBV6-5 with TRBJ2-1, with 10 bases lining up with TRBD2. Germline V gene data show CDR1 as MNHEY and CDR2 as SVGAGI. J lost 6 bases, V lost 4 bases, and 9 bases had no gene match. This CDR3 is 16 amino acids long. Here the CDR3 reads CASSLGPSGSSNEQFF. The CDR3 nucleotides read TGTGCCAGCAGTTTGGGCCCTAGCGGGAGCAGCAATGAGCAGTTCTTC.

V gene TRBV5-8 combines with J gene TRBJ1-3, with D possibly being TRBD1 (5 bases). The CDR3 is 14 residues long. Looked up from germline, CDR1 is SGHTS and CDR2 is YDEGEE. Trimming took 4 bases from V and 4 from J, leaving 12 bases between them. CDR3 loop: CASSLREHGNTIYF. CDR3 nucleotide sequence: TGTGCCAGCAGCCTCAGGGAACACGGAAACACCATATATTTT.

This sequence joins TRBV6-4 and TRBJ1-4; a possible D gene is TRBD1 (6 bases). Germline V CDR1 and CDR2: MRHNA, SNTAGT. V lost 6 bases and J 4 bases, leaving 15 bases between the germline ends. There are 15 residues in the CDR3. CDR3 sequence reads: CASSPTGRVNEKLFF. The DNA of the CDR3 is TGTGCCAGCAGCCCCACAGGGAGGGTTAATGAAAAACTGTTTTTT.

The chain has TRBV28 and TRBJ2-7; possible D gene TRBD2, 6 bases. Deletions cut 5 bases from V and 1 base from J, with 9 bases between. The CDR3 spans 13 residues. CDR1 and CDR2 (germline): MDHEN, SYDVKM. CDR3 DNA: TGTGCCAGCAGTCGGACTACTTCCTACGAGCAGTACTTC. This sequence encodes CASSRTTSYEQYF. The full variable domain, in which reference TRBV28 and TRBJ2-7 provide the parts outside the CDR3, is DVKVTQSSRYLVKRTGEKVFLECVQDMDHENMFWYRQDPGLGLRLIYFSYDVKMKEKGDIPEGYSVSREKKERFSLILESASTNQTSMYLCASSRTTSYEQYFGPGTRLTVT.

The chain joins TRBV19 to TRBJ2-1, with D possibly being TRBD1 (5 bases). Germline CDR1 LNHDA, CDR2 SQIVND (reference sequence). The CDR3 is 13 residues long. Trimming left V 1 base short and J 9 bases short, with 10 bases between. CDR3 loop: CASSIAQQGEQFF. The CDR3 nucleotides read TGTGCCAGTAGTATAGCGCAGCAGGGTGAGCAGTTCTTC.

The chain employs TRBV24-1 and TRBJ2-2; TRBD1 matches 7 bases. CDR1 KGHDR and CDR2 SFDVKD come from the germline V gene. The CDR3 has 18 amino acids. Trimming removed 0 bases from V and 1 base from J; junction bases left unmatched: 7. In DNA, the CDR3 is TGTGCCACCAGTGATTTGAAAAGGGGGCTAGGGAACACCGGGGAGCTGTTTTTT. Residues: CATSDLKRGLGNTGELFF.

This chain joins TRBV19 and TRBJ1-5; 7 bases agree with TRBD1. This CDR3 has 15 residues. The trim removed 5 bases at V and 7 bases at J, leaving 11 bases unmatched. CDR1 is LNHDA and CDR2 is SQIVND in the germline V gene (reference sequence). Written as DNA, the CDR3 is TGTGCCAGTAGTGGGGTTGACAGGGAAGGCCAGCCCCAGCATTTT. The encoded protein is CASSGVDREGQPQHF.